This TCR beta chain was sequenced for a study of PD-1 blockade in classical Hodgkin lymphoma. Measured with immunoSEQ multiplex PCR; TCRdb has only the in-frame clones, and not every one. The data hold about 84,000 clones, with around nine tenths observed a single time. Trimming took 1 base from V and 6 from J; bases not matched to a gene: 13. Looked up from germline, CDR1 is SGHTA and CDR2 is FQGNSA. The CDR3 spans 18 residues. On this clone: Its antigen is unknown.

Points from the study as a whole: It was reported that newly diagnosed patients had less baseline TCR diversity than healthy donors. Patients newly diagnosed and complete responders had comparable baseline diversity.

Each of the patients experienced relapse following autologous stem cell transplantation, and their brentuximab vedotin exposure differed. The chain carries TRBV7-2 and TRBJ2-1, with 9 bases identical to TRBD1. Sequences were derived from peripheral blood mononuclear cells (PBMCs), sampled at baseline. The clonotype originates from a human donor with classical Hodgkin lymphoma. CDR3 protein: CASSLGGTGRGGINEQFF. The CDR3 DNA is TGTGCCAGCAGCTTAGGAGGGACAGGGCGTGGCGGGATCAATGAGCAGTTCTTC.